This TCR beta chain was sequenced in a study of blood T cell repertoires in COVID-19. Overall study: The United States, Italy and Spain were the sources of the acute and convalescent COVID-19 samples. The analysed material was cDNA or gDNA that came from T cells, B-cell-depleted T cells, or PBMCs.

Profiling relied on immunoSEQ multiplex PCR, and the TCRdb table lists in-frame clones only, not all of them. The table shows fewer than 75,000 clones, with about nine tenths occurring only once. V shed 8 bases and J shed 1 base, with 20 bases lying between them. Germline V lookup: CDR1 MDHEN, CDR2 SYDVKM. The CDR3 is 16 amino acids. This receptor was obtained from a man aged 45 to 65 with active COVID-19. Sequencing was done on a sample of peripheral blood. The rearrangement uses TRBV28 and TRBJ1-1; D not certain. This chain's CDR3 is CASHSLHSPSNTEAFF. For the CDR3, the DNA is TGTGCCAGCCACTCCCTGCACTCACCCTCGAACACTGAAGCTTTCTTT.